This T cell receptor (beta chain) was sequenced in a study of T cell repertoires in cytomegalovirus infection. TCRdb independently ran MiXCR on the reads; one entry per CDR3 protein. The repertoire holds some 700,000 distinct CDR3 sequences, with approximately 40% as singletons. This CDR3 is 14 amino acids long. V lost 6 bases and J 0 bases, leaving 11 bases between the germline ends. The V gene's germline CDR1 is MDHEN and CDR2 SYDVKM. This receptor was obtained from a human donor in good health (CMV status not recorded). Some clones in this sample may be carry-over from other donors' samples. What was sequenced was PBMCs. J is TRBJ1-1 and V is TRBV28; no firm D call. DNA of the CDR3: TGTGCCAGCAGAACCAGGATCTTGAACACTGAAGCTTTCTTT. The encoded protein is CASRTRILNTEAFF.